This TCR beta chain was identified in a study of blood T cell repertoires in COVID-19. Study as a whole: Specimens from acute and convalescent COVID-19 originated in the United States, Italy and Spain. In each case, the material was cDNA or gDNA derived from T cells, B-cell-depleted T cells, or PBMCs.

The germline V gene encodes CDR1 KGHSH and CDR2 LQKENI. CDR3 length: 16 residues. V lost 4 bases and J lost 4; bases outside the gene matches: 7. Here immunoSEQ multiplex PCR was the method, and the copy in TCRdb shows in-frame clones only, minus some. The sample lists about 120,000 clones; roughly 87% were seen once. The receptor comes from a human donor in a cohort sampled during active COVID-19. The chain carries TRBV18 and TRBJ2-1; 10 positions agree with TRBD2. The sample comprised peripheral blood. CDR3 sequence reads: CASSRASGGTYNEQFF. The CDR3 region has the DNA TGTGCCAGCTCACGGGCTAGCGGGGGAACGTACAATGAGCAGTTCTTC.